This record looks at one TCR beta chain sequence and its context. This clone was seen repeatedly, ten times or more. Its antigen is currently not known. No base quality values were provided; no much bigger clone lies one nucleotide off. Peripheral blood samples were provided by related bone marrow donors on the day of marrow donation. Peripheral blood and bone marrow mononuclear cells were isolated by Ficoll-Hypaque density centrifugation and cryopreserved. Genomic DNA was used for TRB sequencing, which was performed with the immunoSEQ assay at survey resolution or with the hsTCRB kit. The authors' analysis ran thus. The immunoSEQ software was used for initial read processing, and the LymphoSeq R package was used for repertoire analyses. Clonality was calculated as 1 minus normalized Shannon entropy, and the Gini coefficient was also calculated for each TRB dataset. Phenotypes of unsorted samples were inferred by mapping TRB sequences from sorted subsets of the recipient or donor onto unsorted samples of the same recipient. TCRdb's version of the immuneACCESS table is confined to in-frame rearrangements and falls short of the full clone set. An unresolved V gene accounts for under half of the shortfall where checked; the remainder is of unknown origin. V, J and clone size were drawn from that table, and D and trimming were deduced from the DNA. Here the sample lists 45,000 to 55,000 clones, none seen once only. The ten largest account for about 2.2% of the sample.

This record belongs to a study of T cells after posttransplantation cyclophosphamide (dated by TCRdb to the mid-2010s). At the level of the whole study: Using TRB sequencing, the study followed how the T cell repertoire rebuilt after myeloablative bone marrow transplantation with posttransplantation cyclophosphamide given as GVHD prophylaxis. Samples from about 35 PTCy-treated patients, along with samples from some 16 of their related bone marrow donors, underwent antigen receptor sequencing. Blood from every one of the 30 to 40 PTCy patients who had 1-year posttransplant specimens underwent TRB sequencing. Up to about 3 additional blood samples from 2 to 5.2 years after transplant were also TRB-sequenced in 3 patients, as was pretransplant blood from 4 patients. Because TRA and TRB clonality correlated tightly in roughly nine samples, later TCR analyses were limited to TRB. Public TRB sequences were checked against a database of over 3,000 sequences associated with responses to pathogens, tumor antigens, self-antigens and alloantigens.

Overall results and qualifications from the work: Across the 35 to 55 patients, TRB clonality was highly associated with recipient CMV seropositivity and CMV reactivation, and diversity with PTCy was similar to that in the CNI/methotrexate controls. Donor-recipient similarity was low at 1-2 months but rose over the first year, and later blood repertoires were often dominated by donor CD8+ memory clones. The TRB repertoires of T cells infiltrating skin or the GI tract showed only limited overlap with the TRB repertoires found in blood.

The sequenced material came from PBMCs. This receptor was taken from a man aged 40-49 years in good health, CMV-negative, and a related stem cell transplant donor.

The nucleotide sequence is TGTGCCAGCAGTGAAGGGCAGGTTGCTTTCTTT. It translates as CASSEGQVAFF. Here the chain combines TRBV6-1 and TRBJ1-1; the D gene cannot be named for sure. V is cut by 1 base and J by 11 bases, and the space between the germline ends is 8 bases. Including the terminal cysteine and phenylalanine, the CDR3 comprises 11 residues. The entry retains the CDR3 DNA only, 33 bases that are in frame from base 1. The CDR1 and CDR2 encoded by the germline V gene are MNHNS and SASEGT.